Shown below are 10 T cell receptor beta chains from a single sample sequenced in a study of T cell responses to AZD1222 COVID-19 vaccine. Assay used: immunoSEQ multiplex PCR; TCRdb lists only in-frame clones, some missing. This repertoire shows 150,000 or so clones, roughly 88% found once; its top ten account for over 12%. Sequencing was performed on peripheral blood, taken on day 0 of AZD1222 vaccination. The origin of the receptors is an adult in good health.

This chain's CDR3 is CASSLAGGAYNSPLHF. The DNA for the CDR3 is TGTGCCAGCAGCTTGGCAGGAGGTGCCTATAATTCACCCCTCCACTTT. The chain uses TRBV5-6 and TRBJ1-6, with no clear D. V lost 0 bases and J lost 2, with 9 bases in between. Germline CDR1 reads SGHDT; CDR2 reads YYEEEE. This CDR3 region has 16 residues. Full variable domain (rest looked up from reference TRBV5-6 and TRBJ1-6): DAGVTQSPTHLIKTRGQQVTLRCSPKSGHDTVSWYQQALGQGPQFIFQYYEEEERQRGNFPDRFSGHQFPNYSSELNVNALLLGDSALYLCASSLAGGAYNSPLHFGNGTRLTVT.

The J gene is TRBJ2-7, the V gene TRBV3-1 (or the pseudogene TRBV3-2); D remains unclear. The CDR3 sequence is 12 residues long. The V end lost 1 base, the J end lost 6 bases, and 7 bases lay between the germline ends. The germline V gene has CDR1 LGHDT and CDR2 YNNKEL (reference sequence). The CDR3 reads CASSQAAGEQYF. The CDR3 DNA follows: TGTGCCAGCAGCCAAGCTGCTGGCGAGCAGTACTTC.

The V gene is TRBV7-3, the J gene TRBJ1-1; perhaps TRBD1 as D (6 bases). This CDR3 contains 16 residues. Germline CDR1 and CDR2: SGHTA and FQGTGA. V was clipped by 5 bases and J by 1 base, with 17 bases between them. The CDR3 DNA follows: TGTGCCAGCAGCCCCTTTGAGGGGGTAACGAACACTGAAGCTTTCTTT. It specifies CASSPFEGVTNTEAFF.

The J gene is TRBJ2-3, the V gene TRBV6-2 or TRBV6-3; D is uncertain. The CDR3 extends over 14 amino acids. Trimming shortened V by 4 bases and J by 5 bases, and 13 bases separated the two germline ends. The germline CDR1 and CDR2 sequences are MNHEY and SVGEGT. The CDR3 region is CASSSGFGLDTQYF. In DNA form, the CDR3 reads TGTGCCAGCAGTTCCGGGTTCGGCCTAGATACGCAGTATTTT.

This chain uses TRBV6-5 with TRBJ1-5; 9 bases agree with TRBD1. The CDR3 length is 15 residues. Per germline, CDR1 MNHEY and CDR2 SVGAGI. Trimming removed 2 bases from V and 3 bases from J; junction bases left unmatched: 2. The CDR3 loop is CASSYGTGLNQPQHF. In DNA, the CDR3 is TGTGCCAGCAGTTACGGGACAGGGCTCAATCAGCCCCAGCATTTT.

The chain joins TRBV7-2 to TRBJ1-6; 8 nucleotides agree with TRBD1. The V gene end was trimmed by 8 bases and the J gene end by 9 bases; junction bases not matched to a gene: 6. The CDR3 sequence is 13 residues long. CDR1 and CDR2 (germline): SGHTA, FQGNSA. Here the CDR3 DNA reads TGTGCCAGCGCCGGACAGGGTGGTTCACCCCTCCACTTT. This gives the protein CASAGQGGSPLHF.

The gene calls are TRBV7-2 and TRBJ2-5, with a tentative D call TRBD1 (5 bases). The CDR3 spans 13 residues. The V gene lost 1 base and the J gene lost 5 bases, with 8 bases spanning the gap. Germline CDR1 reads SGHTA; CDR2 reads FQGNSA. The CDR3 sequence is CASSLVGRETQYF. DNA for the CDR3: TGTGCCAGCAGCTTAGTGGGGCGGGAGACCCAGTACTTC.

In this sample, this clone turned up once. The chain has TRBV21-1 and TRBJ2-1; the D call TRBD1 from the table was never checked on the DNA. TRBV21-1 is described as a pseudogene. The length of the CDR3 is 16 residues. DNA for the CDR3: TGTGCCAACCTCCTCCCAGGGGTGAGGGTAACCCATGAGCAGTTCTTC. Its translation is CANLLPGVRVTHEQFF.

The V and J genes are TRBV7-3 and TRBJ2-2, with D uncertain. The CDR3 is 14 amino acids. The V gene's germline CDR1 is SGHTA and CDR2 FQGTGA. Trimming shortened V by 0 bases and J by 7 bases, and 9 bases separated the two germline ends. The CDR3 coding sequence is TGTGCCAGCAGCTTAACCTCGGCCGGCGGGGAGCTGTTTTTT. The encoded protein is CASSLTSAGGELFF. The full variable domain, with the rest looked up from reference TRBV7-3 and TRBJ2-2, is GAGVSQTPSNKVTEKGKYVELRCDPISGHTALYWYRQSLGQGPEFLIYFQGTGAADDSGLPNDRFFAVRPEGSVSTLKIQRTERGDSAVYLCASSLTSAGGELFFGEGSRLTVL.

The chain joins TRBV15 to TRBJ1-1; 8 nucleotides match TRBD1. This CDR3 has 15 residues. The V segment lost 1 base and the J segment 5 bases; nucleotides outside the gene matches: 6. Germline loops: CDR1 LNHNV, CDR2 YYDKDF (reference sequence). CDR3 in amino acids: CATSRARQGRTEAFF. CDR3 coding DNA: TGTGCCACCAGCAGAGCAAGACAGGGGAGGACTGAAGCTTTCTTT.